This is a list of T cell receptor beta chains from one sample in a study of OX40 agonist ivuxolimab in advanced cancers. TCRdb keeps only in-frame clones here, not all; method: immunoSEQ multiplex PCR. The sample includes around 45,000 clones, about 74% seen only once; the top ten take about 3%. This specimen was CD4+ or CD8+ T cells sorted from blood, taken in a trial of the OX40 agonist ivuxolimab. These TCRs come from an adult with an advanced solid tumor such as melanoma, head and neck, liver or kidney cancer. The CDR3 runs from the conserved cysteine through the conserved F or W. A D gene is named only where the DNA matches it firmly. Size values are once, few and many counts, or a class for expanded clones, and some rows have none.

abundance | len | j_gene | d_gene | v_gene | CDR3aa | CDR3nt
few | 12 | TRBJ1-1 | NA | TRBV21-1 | CASSNVRAEAFF | TGTGCCAGCAGCAATGTCAGGGCTGAAGCTTTCTTT
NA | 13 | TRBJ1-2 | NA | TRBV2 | CASSDSNPAGYTF | TGTGCCAGCAGTGATAGTAACCCCGCTGGCTACACCTTC
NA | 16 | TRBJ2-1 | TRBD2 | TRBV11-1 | CASSFAAGGLYNEQFF | TGTGCCAGCAGCTTTGCGGCGGGAGGGCTTTACAATGAGCAGTTCTTC
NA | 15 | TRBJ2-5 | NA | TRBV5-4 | CASSLGPAGQETQYF | TGTGCCAGCAGCTTGGGGCCGGCGGGACAAGAGACCCAGTACTTC
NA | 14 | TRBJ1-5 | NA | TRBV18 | CASSPGDRNQPQHF | TGTGCCAGCTCACCAGGAGATCGCAATCAGCCCCAGCATTTT
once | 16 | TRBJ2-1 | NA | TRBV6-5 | CASSYRVLSSYNEQFF | TGTGCCAGCAGTTACAGGGTCCTTTCCTCCTACAATGAGCAGTTCTTC
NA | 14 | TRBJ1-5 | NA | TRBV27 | CASSLNTGNQPQHF | TGTGCCAGCAGTTTAAATACAGGGAATCAGCCCCAGCATTTT
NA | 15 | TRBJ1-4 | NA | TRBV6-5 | CASSYSPDSQEKLFF | TGTGCCAGCAGTTACTCGCCGGACTCTCAAGAAAAACTGTTTTTT
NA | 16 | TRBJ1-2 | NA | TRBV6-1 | CASSATRTAFNYGYTF | TGTGCCAGCAGTGCGACCAGGACAGCTTTTAACTATGGCTACACCTTC
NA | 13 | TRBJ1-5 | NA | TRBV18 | CASSPGRNQPQHF | TGTGCCAGCTCACCTGGTCGAAATCAGCCCCAGCATTTT
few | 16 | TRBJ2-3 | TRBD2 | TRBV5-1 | CASSTGLAGTTDTQYF | TGCGCCAGCAGCACGGGACTAGCGGGTACCACAGATACGCAGTATTTT
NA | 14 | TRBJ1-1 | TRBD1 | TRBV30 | CAWSPGGSYTEAFF | TGTGCCTGGAGCCCAGGGGGCTCGTACACTGAAGCTTTCTTT
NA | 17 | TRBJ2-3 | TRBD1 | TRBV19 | CASSTQRGQGGSDTQYF | TGTGCCAGTAGTACGCAGAGGGGACAGGGGGGTTCAGATACGCAGTATTTT
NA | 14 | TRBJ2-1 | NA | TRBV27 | CASRRSSANNEQFF | TGTGCCAGCAGAAGGTCTAGCGCGAACAATGAGCAGTTCTTC
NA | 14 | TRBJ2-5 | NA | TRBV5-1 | CASSGGSVRETQYF | TGCGCCAGCAGCGGAGGCAGCGTCCGGGAGACCCAGTACTTC
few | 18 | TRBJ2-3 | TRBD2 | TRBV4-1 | CASSQDGTSGVGTDTQYF | TGCGCCAGCAGCCAAGACGGAACAAGCGGGGTGGGCACAGATACGCAGTATTTT
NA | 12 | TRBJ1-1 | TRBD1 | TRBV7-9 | CASSYTGAEAFF | TGTGCCAGCAGCTACACAGGGGCTGAAGCTTTCTTT
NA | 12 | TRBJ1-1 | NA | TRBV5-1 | CASSLEGLEAFF | TGCGCCAGCAGCTTGGAAGGGCTAGAAGCTTTCTTT
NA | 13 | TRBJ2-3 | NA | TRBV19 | CASRPSGTDTQYF | TGTGCCAGTAGACCCAGCGGCACAGATACGCAGTATTTT
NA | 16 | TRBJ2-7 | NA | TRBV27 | CASSLSAVAIAYEQYF | TGTGCCAGCAGTTTATCGGCTGTGGCTATAGCCTACGAGCAGTACTTC
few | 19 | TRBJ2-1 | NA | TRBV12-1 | CASSFRTSGAVASYNEQFF | TGTGCCAGCAGCTTCAGGACTAGCGGGGCGGTAGCCTCCTACAATGAGCAGTTCTTC
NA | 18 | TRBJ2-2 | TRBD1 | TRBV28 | CASSFSTGGILNTGELFF | TGTGCCAGCAGTTTTTCAACAGGGGGGATTCTTAACACCGGGGAGCTGTTTTTT
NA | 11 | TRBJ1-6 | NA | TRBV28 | CASGYNSPLHF | TGTGCCAGCGGGTATAATTCACCCCTCCACTTT
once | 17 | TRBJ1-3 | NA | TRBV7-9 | CASSSPWGRVTDHTIYF | TGTGCCAGCAGCTCCCCCTGGGGGCGCGTTACGGACCACACCATATATTTT
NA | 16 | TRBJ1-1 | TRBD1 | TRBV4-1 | CASSLARGQKNTEAFF | TGCGCCAGCAGCCTTGCAAGGGGACAGAAGAACACTGAAGCTTTCTTT
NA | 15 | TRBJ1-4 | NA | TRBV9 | CASSPEDSVNEKLFF | TGTGCCAGCAGCCCCGAGGACAGCGTTAATGAAAAACTGTTTTTT
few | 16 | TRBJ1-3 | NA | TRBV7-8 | CASSPLGGTAGNTIYF | TGTGCCAGCAGCCCCCTAGGGGGAACGGCTGGAAACACCATATATTTT
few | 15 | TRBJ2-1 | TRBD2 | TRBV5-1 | CASSPSVAGEGEQFF | TGCGCCAGCAGCCCCTCTGTAGCGGGAGAGGGTGAGCAGTTCTTC
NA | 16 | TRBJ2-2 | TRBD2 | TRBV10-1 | CASSASGRGRTGELFF | TGCGCCAGCAGTGCTAGCGGGAGAGGACGCACCGGGGAGCTGTTTTTT
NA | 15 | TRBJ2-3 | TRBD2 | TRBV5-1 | CASSFSGSNADTQYF | TGCGCCAGCAGCTTTAGCGGGAGTAACGCAGATACGCAGTATTTT
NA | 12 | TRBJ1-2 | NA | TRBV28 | CASSPGVGGYTF | TGTGCCAGCAGCCCCGGGGTGGGTGGCTACACCTTC
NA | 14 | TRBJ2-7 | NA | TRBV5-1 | CASSRSGVQGFPYF | TGCGCCAGCAGCCGATCGGGAGTCCAGGGTTTCCCGTACTTC
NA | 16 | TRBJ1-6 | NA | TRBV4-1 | CASSQDPGQYNSPLHF | TGCGCCAGCAGCCAAGACCCAGGACAGTATAATTCACCCCTCCACTTT
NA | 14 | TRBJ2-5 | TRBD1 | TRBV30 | CASSVGGYLETQYF | TGTGCCTCCTCAGTAGGGGGCTATCTCGAGACCCAGTACTTC
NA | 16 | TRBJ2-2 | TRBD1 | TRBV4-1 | CASSPMGGQGAGELFF | TGCGCCAGCAGCCCGATGGGGGGACAGGGGGCCGGGGAGCTGTTTTTT
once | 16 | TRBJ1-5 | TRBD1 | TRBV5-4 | CASSLTGTGGVQPQHF | TGTGCCAGCAGCTTGACCGGGACAGGGGGCGTCCAGCCCCAGCATTTT
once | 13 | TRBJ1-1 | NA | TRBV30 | CAWSGGGLTEAFF | TGTGCCTGGAGCGGGGGGGGGCTCACTGAAGCTTTCTTT
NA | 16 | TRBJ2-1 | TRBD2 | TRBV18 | CASSPTLAGVRDEQFF | TGTGCCAGCTCACCAACCCTAGCGGGAGTGAGGGATGAGCAGTTCTTC
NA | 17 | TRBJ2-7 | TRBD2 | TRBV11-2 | CASSLAASGNPRYEQYF | TGTGCCAGCAGCTTAGCGGCTAGCGGGAACCCACGCTACGAGCAGTACTTC
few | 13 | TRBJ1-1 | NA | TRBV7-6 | CASKKWGATEAFF | TGTGCCAGCAAGAAATGGGGGGCCACTGAAGCTTTCTTT
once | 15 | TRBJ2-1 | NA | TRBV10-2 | CASSNRDPSYNEQFF | TGCGCCAGCAGTAACCGGGACCCGTCCTACAATGAGCAGTTCTTC
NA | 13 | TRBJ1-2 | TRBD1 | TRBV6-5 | CASRRDRNYGYTF | TGTGCCAGCAGACGGGACAGAAACTATGGCTACACCTTC
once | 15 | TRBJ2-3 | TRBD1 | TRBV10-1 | CASSDGTGYTDTQYF | TGCGCCAGCAGTGACGGGACAGGGTACACAGATACGCAGTATTTT
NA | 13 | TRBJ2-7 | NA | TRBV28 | CASSLGHSYEQYF | TGTGCCAGCAGCCTAGGACACTCCTACGAGCAGTACTTC
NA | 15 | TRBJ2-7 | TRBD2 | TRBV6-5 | CASSDLSGRAYEQYF | TGTGCCAGCAGCGACCTGAGCGGGAGGGCCTACGAGCAGTACTTC
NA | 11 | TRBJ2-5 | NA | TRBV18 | CASSPQETQYF | TGTGCCAGCTCACCACAAGAGACCCAGTACTTC
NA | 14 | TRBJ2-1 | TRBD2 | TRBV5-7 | CASSLGREGNEQFF | TGTGCCAGCAGCTTGGGACGGGAGGGCAATGAGCAGTTCTTC
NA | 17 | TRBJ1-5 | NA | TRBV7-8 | CASRGGPRGLSNQPQHF | TGTGCCAGCAGGGGGGGCCCCAGGGGATTGAGCAATCAGCCCCAGCATTTT
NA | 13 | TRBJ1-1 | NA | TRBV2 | CASSVQINTEAFF | TGTGCCAGCAGTGTTCAGATTAACACTGAAGCTTTCTTT
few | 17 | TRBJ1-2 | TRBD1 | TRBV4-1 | CASSQDSSGGNNYGYTF | TGCGCCAGCAGCCAAGATTCTTCAGGGGGCAACAACTATGGCTACACCTTC
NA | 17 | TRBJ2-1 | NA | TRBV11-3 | CASSAVRGTGGYNEQFF | TGTGCCAGCAGCGCCGTTCGCGGGACTGGAGGATACAATGAGCAGTTCTTC
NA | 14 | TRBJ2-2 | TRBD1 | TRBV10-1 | CASSGGQGTGELFF | TGCGCCAGCAGTGGGGGACAGGGAACCGGGGAGCTGTTTTTT
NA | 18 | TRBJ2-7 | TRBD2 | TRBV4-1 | CASSQGLAGMYQPYEQYF | TGCGCCAGCAGCCAGGGACTAGCGGGGATGTACCAACCCTACGAGCAGTACTTC
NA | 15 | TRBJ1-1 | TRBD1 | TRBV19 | CASSIVAGGATEAFF | TGTGCCAGTAGTATAGTGGCAGGGGGGGCGACTGAAGCTTTCTTT
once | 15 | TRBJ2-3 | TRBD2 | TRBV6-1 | CASSEVGTSGSTQYF | TGTGCCAGCAGTGAAGTGGGGACTAGCGGGAGTACGCAGTATTTT